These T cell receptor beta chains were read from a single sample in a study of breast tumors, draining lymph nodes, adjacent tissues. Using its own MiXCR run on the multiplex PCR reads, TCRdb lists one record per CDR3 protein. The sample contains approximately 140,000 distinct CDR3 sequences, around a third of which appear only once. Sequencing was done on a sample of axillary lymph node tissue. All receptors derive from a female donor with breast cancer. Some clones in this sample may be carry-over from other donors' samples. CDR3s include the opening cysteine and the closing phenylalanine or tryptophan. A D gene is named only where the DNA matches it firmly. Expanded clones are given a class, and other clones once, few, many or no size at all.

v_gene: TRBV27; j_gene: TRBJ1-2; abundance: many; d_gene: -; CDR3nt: TGTGCCAGCAGTCCCCTCGTAAGGACCAATGGCTACACCTTC; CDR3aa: CASSPLVRTNGYTF
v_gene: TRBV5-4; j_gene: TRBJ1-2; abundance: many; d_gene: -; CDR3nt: TGTGCCAGCAGCTTAGAGAACTATGGCTACACCTTC; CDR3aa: CASSLENYGYTF
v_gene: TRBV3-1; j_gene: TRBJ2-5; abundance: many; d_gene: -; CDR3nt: TGTGCCAGCAGCCAACGGGGTTATTCTAAAGAGACCCAGTACTTC; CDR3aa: CASSQRGYSKETQYF
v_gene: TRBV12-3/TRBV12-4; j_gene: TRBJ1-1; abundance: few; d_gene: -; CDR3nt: TGTGCCAGCCACGGCCAGTCGGGTGGGAACACTGAAGCTTTCTTT; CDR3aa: CASHGQSGGNTEAFF
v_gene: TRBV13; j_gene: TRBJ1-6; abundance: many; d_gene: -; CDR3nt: TGTGCCAGCAGCTTAGGCCCGGGAGAAGGATCACCCCTCCACTTT; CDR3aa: CASSLGPGEGSPLHF
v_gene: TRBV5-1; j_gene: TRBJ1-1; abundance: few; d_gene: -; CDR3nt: TGCGCCAGCAGCTTGACAGGGAGGGAAGCTTTCTTT; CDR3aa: CASSLTGREAFF
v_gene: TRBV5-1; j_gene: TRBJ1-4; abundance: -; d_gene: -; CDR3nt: TGCGCCAGCCGGGACGTGGTGGGAAGTGAAAAACTGTTTTTT; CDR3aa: CASRDVVGSEKLFF
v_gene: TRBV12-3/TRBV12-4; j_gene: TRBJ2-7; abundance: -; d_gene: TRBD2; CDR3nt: TGCGCCAGCAGTTACACAACTAGCGGGAGAGGCTACGAGCAGTACTTC; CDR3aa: CASSYTTSGRGYEQYF
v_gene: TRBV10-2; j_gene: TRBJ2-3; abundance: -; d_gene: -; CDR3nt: TGCGCCAGCAGTGATTCCGGGGGAGTGACAGATACGCAGTATTTT; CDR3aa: CASSDSGGVTDTQYF
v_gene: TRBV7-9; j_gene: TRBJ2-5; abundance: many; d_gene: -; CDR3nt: TGTGCCAGCAGCTTAGTCGACAAGATCTCTGGGGAGACCCAGTACTTC; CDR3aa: CASSLVDKISGETQYF
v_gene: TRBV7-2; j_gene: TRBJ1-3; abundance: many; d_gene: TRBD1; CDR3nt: TGTGCCAGCAGCCCCGTTCCTACAGGGGGCTCTGGAAACACCATATATTTT; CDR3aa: CASSPVPTGGSGNTIYF
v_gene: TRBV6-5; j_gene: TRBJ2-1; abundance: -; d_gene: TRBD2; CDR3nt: TGTGCCAGCAGGTCGACTAGCGGGGGGTTCTCCTACAATGAGCAGTTCTTC; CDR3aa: CASRSTSGGFSYNEQFF
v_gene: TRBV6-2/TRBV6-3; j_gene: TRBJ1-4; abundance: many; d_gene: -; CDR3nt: TGTGCCAGCAGCAGAAGGACACCAACTAATGAAAAACTGTTTTTT; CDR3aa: CASSRRTPTNEKLFF
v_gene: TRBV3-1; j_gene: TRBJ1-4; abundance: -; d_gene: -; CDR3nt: TGTGCCAGCAGCCAAGGACAGATTAATGAAAAACTGTTTTTT; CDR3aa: CASSQGQINEKLFF
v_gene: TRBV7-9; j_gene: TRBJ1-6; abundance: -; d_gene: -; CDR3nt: TGTGCCAGCAGCTTACCCACAGCCTATAATTCACCCCTCCACTTT; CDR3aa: CASSLPTAYNSPLHF
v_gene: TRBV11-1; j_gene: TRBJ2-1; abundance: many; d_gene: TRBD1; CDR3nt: TGTGCCAGCAAGGGGGCTAGCAGGAGCTATGAGCAGTTCTTC; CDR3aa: CASKGASRSYEQFF
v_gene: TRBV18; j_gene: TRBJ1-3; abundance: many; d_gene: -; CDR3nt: TGTGCCAGCTCACCACCGAAGGGCGTCTCTGGAAACACCATATATTTT; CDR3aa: CASSPPKGVSGNTIYF
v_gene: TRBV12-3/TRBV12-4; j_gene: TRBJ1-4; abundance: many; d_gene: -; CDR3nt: TGTGCCAGCAGGACCCCTAATGAAAAACTGTTTTTT; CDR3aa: CASRTPNEKLFF